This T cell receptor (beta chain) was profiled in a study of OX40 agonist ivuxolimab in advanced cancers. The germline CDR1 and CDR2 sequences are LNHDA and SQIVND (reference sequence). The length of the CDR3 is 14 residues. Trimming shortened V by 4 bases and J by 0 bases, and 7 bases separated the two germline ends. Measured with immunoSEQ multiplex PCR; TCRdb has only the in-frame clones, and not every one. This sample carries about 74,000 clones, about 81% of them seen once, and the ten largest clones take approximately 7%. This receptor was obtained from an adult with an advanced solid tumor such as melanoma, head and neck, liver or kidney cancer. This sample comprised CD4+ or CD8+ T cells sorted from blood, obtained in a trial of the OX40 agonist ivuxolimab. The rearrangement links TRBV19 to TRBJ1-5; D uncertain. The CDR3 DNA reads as TGTGCCAGTAGTAGGGCCGATAGCAATCAGCCCCAGCATTTT. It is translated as CASSRADSNQPQHF.